This T cell receptor beta chain is drawn from a study of breast tumors, draining lymph nodes, adjacent tissues. TCRdb reprocessed the multiplex PCR reads via MiXCR and lists one record per CDR3 protein. The sample records 160,000 or so distinct CDR3 sequences, approximately 33% being singletons. Breast cancer patients provided tissue from their axillary draining lymph nodes. In its sample, this clonotype was seen many times. What it binds is unknown. Unmatched junction bases numbered 11, after V lost 0 bases and J lost 5 bases. CDR3 length: 18 amino acids. The germline CDR1 and CDR2 sequences are SGDLS and YYNGEE. General study results and limits: Luminal-like breast cancer showed significantly greater tumor-nontumor repertoire similarity than basal-like breast cancer did. Tumors had less TCR diversity than lymph nodes, more than nontumor tissue.

This TCR was sampled from a female donor with breast cancer. Some clones in this sample may be carry-over from other donors' samples. The J gene is TRBJ2-1, the V gene TRBV9, with TRBD2 matching 10 bases. Sequenced: axillary lymph node tissue. DNA for the CDR3: TGTGCCAGCAGCGTAGCTACTTGGACTAGCGGTTTAAACAATGAGCAGTTCTTC. Translating it yields CASSVATWTSGLNNEQFF.